This TCR beta chain stems from a study of T cell changes during pregnancy in multiple sclerosis (dated by TCRdb to between 2019 and 2020). Broadly, across the study: The study examined how the T cell repertoire changed over the course of pregnancy in women with multiple sclerosis.

A note on this clone: Which antigen it targets is not known. Qualities for individual bases were not recorded, and no much larger clone is one base off.

The library relied on the immunoSEQ multiplex PCR assay. Here the immuneACCESS table is served through TCRdb, limited to in-frame sequences with V and J called. Missing clones are a known gap in these copies; in checked studies unresolved V genes cover under half, and the rest lacks a known reason. The sample has some 38,000 clones on record, 90% to 95% of them singletons. The ten largest make up 0.65% to 0.85% of the sample. CDR1 SGHKS and CDR2 YYEKEE are derived from the germline V gene (reference sequence). Unmatched junction bases come to 7, with V trimmed by 6 bases and J by 6 bases. The CDR3 goes from the cysteine to the phenylalanine over 13 residues. Only the CDR3 DNA stays, 39 bases, in frame from base 1.

The chain is encoded by TRBV5-5 joined to TRBJ2-7; 9 central bases correspond to TRBD1. The sample in question was CD4+ T cells from peripheral blood mononuclear cells, obtained in the second trimester of pregnancy. This TCR derives from a female donor in good health, enrolled as a control in a pregnancy study. CDR3 protein: CASKLDRGGEQYF. In nucleotide form, the sequence is TGTGCCAGCAAGCTTGACAGGGGGGGCGAGCAGTACTTC.